This TCR beta chain was identified in a study of cytomegalovirus exposure and HLA in healthy donors. The study, taken as a whole, reports: Specific recognition of CMV antigens was confirmed in vitro for three chains (all CMV-associated).

Using immunoSEQ multiplex PCR, the repertoire was profiled, and TCRdb retains in-frame clones only, with some absent. Of 55,000 to 75,000 clones in the sample, approximately 94% were seen once. There are 15 residues in the CDR3. V was clipped by 6 bases and J by 5 bases, with 19 bases between them. Looked up from germline, CDR1 is MNHEY and CDR2 is SMNVEV (reference sequence). In regard to this clone: Its antigen is undetermined.

Sequencing was performed on PBMCs. The source of this sequence is a man aged 18 to 30 in good health and CMV-seropositive. V gene TRBV27 combines with J gene TRBJ2-5, with a weak D call TRBD1 (6 bases). CDR3 amino acids: CASRDTGFGLETQYF. The CDR3 coding sequence is TGTGCCAGCAGAGATACAGGGTTTGGTTTGGAGACCCAGTACTTC.